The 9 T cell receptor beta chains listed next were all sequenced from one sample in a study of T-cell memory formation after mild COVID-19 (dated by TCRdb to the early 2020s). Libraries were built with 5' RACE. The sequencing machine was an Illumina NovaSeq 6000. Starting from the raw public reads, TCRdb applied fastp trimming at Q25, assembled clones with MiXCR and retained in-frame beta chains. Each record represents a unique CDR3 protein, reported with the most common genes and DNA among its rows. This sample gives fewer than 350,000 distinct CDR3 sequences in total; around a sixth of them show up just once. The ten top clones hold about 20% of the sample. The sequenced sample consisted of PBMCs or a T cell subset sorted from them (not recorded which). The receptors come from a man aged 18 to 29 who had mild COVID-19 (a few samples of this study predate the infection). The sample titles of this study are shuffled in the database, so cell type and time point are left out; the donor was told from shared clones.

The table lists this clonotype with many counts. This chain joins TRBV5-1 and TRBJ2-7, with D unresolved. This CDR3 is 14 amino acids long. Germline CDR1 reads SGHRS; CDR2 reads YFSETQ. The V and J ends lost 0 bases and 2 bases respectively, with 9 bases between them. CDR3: CASSLGASTYEQYF. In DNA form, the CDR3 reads TGCGCCAGCAGCTTGGGGGCGTCAACCTACGAGCAGTACTTC.

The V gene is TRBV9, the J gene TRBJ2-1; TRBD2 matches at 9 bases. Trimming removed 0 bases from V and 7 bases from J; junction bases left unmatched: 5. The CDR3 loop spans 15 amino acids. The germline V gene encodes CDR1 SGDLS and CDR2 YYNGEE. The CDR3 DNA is TGTGCCAGCAGCGTAGGTGGTAGCGGGGGTAATGAGCAGTTCTTC. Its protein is CASSVGGSGGNEQFF.

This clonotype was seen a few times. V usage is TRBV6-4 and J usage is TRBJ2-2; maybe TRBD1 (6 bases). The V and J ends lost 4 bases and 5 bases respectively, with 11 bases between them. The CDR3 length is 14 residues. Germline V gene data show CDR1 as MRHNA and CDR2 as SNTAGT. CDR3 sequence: CASSGTAATGELFF. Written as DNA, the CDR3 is TGTGCCAGCAGTGGGACAGCAGCTACCGGGGAGCTGTTTTTT.

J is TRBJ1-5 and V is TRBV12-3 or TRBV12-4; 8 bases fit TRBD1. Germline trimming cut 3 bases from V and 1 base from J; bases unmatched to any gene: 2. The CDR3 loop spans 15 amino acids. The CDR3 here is CASSFQGASNQPQHF. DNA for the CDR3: TGTGCCAGCAGTTTTCAGGGGGCCAGCAATCAGCCCCAGCATTTT.

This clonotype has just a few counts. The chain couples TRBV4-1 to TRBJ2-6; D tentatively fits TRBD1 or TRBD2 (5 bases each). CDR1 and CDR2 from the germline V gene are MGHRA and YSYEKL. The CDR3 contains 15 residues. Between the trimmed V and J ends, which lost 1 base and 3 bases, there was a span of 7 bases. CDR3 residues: CASSQGGIGANVLTF. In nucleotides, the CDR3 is TGCGCCAGCAGCCAAGGGGGGATTGGGGCCAACGTCCTGACTTTC.

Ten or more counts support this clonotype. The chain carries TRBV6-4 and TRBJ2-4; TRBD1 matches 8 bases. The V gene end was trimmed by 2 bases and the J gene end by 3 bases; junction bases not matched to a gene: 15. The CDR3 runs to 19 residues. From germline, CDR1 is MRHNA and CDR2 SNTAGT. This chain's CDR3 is CASSDSLDRVNLVKNIQYF. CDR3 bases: TGTGCCAGCAGTGACAGTCTGGACAGGGTTAATTTAGTCAAAAACATTCAGTACTTC.

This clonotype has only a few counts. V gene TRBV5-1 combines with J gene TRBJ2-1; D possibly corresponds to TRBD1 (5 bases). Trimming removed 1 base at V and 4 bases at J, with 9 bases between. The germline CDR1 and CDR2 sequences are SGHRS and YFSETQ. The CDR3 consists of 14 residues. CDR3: CASSLKGAYNEQFF. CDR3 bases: TGCGCCAGCAGCTTGAAAGGGGCTTACAATGAGCAGTTCTTC.

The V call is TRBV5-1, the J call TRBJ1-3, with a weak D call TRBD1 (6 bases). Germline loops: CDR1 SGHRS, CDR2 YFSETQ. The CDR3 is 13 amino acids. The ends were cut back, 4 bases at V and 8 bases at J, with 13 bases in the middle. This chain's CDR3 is CASSLQGEDTIYF. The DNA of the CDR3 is TGCGCCAGCAGCCTACAGGGAGAGGACACCATATATTTT.

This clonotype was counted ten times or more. In DNA form, the CDR3 reads TGTGCCAGCTACAGGGGGTCAAATCAGCCCCAGCATTTT. Protein: CASYRGSNQPQHF. This chain joins TRBV28 and TRBJ1-5, with 8 bases lining up with TRBD1. The CDR3 is 13 amino acids. In germline, CDR1 is MDHEN, CDR2 SYDVKM. Unmatched junction bases numbered 4, after V lost 8 bases and J lost 4 bases.